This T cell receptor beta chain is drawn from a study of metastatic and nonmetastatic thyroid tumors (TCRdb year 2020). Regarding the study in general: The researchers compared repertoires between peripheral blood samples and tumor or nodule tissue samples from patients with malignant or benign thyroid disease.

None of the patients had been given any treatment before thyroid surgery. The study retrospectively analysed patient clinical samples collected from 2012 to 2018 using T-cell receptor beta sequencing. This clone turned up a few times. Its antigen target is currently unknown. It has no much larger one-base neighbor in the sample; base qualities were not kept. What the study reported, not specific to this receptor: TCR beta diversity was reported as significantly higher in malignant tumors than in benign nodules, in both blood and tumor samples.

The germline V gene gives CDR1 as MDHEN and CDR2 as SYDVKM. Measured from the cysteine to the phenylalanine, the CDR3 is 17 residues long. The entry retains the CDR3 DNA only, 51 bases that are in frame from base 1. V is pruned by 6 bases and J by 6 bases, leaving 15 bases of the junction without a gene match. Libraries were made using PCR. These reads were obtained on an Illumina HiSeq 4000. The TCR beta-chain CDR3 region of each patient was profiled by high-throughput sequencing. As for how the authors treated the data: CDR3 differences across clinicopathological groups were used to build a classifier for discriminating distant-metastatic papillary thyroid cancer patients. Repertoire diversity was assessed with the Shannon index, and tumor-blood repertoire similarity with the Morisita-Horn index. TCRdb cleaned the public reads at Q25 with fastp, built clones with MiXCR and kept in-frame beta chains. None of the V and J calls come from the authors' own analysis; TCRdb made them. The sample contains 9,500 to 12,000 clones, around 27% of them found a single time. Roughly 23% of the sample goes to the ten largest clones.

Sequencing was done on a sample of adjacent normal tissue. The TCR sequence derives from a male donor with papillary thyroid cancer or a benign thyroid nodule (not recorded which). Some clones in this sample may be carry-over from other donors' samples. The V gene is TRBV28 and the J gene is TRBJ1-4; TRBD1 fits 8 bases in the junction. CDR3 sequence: CASSPSQGAWVDEKLFF. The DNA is TGTGCCAGCAGCCCCTCCCAGGGGGCGTGGGTCGATGAAAAACTGTTTTTT.